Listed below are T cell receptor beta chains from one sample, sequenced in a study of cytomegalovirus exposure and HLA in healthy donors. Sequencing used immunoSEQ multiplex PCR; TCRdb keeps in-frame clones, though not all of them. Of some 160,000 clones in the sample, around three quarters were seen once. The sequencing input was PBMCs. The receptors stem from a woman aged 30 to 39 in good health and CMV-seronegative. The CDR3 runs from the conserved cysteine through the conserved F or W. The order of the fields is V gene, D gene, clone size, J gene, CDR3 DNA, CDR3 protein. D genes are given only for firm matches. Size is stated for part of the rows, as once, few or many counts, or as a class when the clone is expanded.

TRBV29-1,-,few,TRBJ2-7,TGCAGCGTTGCATATTTCGGTTACGTCTACGAGCAGTACTTC,CSVAYFGYVYEQYF
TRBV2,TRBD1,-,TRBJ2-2,TGTGCCAGCAGTGAACACAGGGGGAACACCGGGGAGCTGTTTTTT,CASSEHRGNTGELFF
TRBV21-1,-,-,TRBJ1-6,TGTGCCAGCGGACTATGGACAGGGGGCGATTCACCCCTCCACTTT,CASGLWTGGDSPLHF
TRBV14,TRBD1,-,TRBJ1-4,TGTGCCAGCAGCCAAGAATGGCAGGGGGTGGTTGAAAAACTGTTTTTT,CASSQEWQGVVEKLFF
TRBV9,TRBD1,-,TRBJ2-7,TGTGCCAGCAGCGTAGGGACAGGACAGGACTCCTACGAGCAGTACTTC,CASSVGTGQDSYEQYF
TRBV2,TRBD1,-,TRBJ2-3,TGTGCCAGCAGACCCGGGACAGGAAGCACAGATACGCAGTATTTT,CASRPGTGSTDTQYF
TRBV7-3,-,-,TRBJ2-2,TGTGCCAGCAGCCCACAGGGGAACACCGGGGAGCTGTTTTTT,CASSPQGNTGELFF
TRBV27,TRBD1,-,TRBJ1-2,TGTGCCAGCAGAGTGACAGGGGGCATCTATGGCTACACCTTC,CASRVTGGIYGYTF
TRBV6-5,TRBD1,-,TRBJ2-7,TGTGCCAGCAGTCGACAGGGTCTCTCCTACGAGCAGTACTTC,CASSRQGLSYEQYF
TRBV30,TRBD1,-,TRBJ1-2,TGTGCCTGGGGTCCTGACAGGGGCCGGCTATTGGGCTACACCTTC,CAWGPDRGRLLGYTF
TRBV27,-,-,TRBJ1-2,TGTGCCAGCAGTTTCCAGGGTGCCTATGGCTACACCTTC,CASSFQGAYGYTF
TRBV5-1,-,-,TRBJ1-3,TGCGCCAGCAGCCCGGAGGTGGGTTCTGGAAACACCATATATTTT,CASSPEVGSGNTIYF
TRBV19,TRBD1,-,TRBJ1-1,TGTGCCAGTAGTCAGGGGGACTTGAACACTGAAGCTTTCTTT,CASSQGDLNTEAFF
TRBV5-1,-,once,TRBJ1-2,TGCGCCAGCAGCCCGGACAGATATGGCTACACCTTC,CASSPDRYGYTF
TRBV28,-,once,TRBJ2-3,TGTGCCAGCAGTTTATTATTGGGAGTAGGGGGATCGGATACGCAGTATTTT,CASSLLLGVGGSDTQYF
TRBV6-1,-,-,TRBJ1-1,TGTGCCAGCAGTTTCGGGACAATGAACACTGAAGCTTTCTTT,CASSFGTMNTEAFF
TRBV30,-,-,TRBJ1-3,TGTGCCTGGAGCGAGGGTTCGGGAAACACCATATATTTT,CAWSEGSGNTIYF
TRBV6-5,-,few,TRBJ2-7,TGTGCCAGCAGTCTAAAGACAGGCAACGAGCAGTACTTC,CASSLKTGNEQYF
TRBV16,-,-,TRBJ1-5,TGTGCCAGCAGCCAACAGGGGTATGGAGGTCAGCCCCAGCATTTT,CASSQQGYGGQPQHF